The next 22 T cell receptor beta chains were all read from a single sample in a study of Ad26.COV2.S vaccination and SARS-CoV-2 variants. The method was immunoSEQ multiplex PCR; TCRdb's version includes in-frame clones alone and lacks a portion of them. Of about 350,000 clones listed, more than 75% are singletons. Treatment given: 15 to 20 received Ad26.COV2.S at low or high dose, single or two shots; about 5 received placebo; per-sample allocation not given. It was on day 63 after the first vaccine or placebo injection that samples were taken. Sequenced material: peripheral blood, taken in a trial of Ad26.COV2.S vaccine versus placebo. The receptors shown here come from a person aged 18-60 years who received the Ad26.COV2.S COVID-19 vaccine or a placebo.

CDR3: CASSIGTSMLSTQYF. The CDR3 DNA reads as TGTGCCAGTAGTATAGGGACAAGCATGTTGTCGACCCAGTACTTC. The chain combines TRBV19 with TRBJ2-5, with D tentatively TRBD1 (5 bases). Germline V lookup: CDR1 LNHDA, CDR2 SQIVND (reference sequence). The CDR3 is 15 residues long. Trimming stripped 1 base from V and 7 bases from J, with 16 bases between.

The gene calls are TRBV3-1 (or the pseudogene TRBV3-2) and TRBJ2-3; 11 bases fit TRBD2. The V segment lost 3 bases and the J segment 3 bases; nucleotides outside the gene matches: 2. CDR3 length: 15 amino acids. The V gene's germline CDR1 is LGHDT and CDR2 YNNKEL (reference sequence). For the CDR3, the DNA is TGTGCCAGCAGCCAGACTAGCGGGGTAACAGATACGCAGTATTTT. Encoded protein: CASSQTSGVTDTQYF.

This CDR3 reads CASSVGTVDNEQFF. In DNA, the CDR3 is TGTGCCAGCAGCGTGGGGACTGTTGACAATGAGCAGTTCTTC. The gene calls are TRBV9 and TRBJ2-1; maybe TRBD2 (6 bases). Trimming stripped 2 bases from V and 5 bases from J, with 11 bases between. There are 14 residues in the CDR3. In germline, CDR1 is SGDLS, CDR2 YYNGEE. Full variable domain (missing parts from reference TRBV9 and TRBJ2-1): DSGVTQTPKHLITATGQRVTLRCSPRSGDLSVYWYQQSLDQGLQFLIQYYNGEERAKGNILERFSAQQFPDLHSELNLSSLELGDSALYFCASSVGTVDNEQFFGPGTRLTVL.

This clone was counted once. The CDR3 reads CAISQGNANDQPQHF. The CDR3 region has the DNA TGTGCCATCAGTCAGGGAAACGCAAACGATCAGCCCCAGCATTTT. V is TRBV10-3 and J is TRBJ1-5, with a tentative D call TRBD1 (5 bases). Per germline, CDR1 ENHRY and CDR2 SYGVKD. CDR3 length equals 15 residues. V was trimmed by 5 bases and J by 5 bases, leaving 16 bases between them.

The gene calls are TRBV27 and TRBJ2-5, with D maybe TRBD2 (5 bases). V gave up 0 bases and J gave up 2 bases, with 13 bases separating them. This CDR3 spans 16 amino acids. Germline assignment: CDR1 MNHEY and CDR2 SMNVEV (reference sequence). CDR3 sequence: CASSLSPGSRQETQYF. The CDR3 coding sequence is TGTGCCAGCAGTTTATCTCCGGGGAGCCGGCAAGAGACCCAGTACTTC.

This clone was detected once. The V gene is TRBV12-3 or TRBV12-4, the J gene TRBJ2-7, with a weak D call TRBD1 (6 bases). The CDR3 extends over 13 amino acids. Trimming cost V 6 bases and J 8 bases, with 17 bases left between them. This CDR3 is CASSSNRAGQQYF. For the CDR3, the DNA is TGTGCCAGCAGCTCCAACAGGGCTGGGCAGCAGTACTTC.

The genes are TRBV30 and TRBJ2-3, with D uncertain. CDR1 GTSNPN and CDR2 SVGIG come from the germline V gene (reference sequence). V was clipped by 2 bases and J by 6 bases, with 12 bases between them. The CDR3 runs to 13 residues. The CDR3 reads CAWSQTHKDTQYF. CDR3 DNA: TGTGCCTGGAGTCAAACACACAAGGATACGCAGTATTTT.

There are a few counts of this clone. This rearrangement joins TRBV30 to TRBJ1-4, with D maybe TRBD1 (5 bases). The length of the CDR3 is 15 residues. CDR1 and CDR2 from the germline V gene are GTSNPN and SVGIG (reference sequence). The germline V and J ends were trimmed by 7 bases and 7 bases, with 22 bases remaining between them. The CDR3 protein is CAYTGRPGQGEKLFF. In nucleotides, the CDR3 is TGTGCCTACACGGGGCGGCCCGGTCAGGGTGAAAAACTGTTTTTT.

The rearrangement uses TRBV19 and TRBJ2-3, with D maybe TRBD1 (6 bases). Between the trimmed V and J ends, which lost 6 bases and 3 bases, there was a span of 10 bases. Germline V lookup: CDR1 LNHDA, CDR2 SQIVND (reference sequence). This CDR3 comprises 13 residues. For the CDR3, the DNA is TGTGCCAGTAGCTACCAGGGGACAGATACGCAGTATTTT. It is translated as CASSYQGTDTQYF.

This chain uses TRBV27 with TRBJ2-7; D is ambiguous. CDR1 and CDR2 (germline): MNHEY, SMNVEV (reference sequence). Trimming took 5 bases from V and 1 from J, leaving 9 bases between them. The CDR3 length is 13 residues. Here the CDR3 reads CASSRTLSYEQYF. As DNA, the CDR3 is TGTGCCAGCAGTCGGACGTTGTCCTACGAGCAGTACTTC.

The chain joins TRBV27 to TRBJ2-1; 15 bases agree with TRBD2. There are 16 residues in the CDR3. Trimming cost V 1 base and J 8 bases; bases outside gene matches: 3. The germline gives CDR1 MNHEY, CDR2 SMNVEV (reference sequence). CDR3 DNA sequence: TGTGCCAGCAGTTTATACGGGACTAGCGGGGGGCATGAGCAGTTCTTC. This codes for CASSLYGTSGGHEQFF.

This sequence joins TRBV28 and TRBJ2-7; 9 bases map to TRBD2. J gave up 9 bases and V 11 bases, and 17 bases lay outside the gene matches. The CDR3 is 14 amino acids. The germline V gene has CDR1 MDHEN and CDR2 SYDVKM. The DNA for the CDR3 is TGTGCCTCCAAAAGTGTGCGGGAGGGGGGGCGGCAGTACTTC. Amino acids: CASKSVREGGRQYF. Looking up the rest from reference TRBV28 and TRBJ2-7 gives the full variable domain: DVKVTQSSRYLVKRTGEKVFLECVQDMDHENMFWYRQDPGLGLRLIYFSYDVKMKEKGDIPEGYSVSREKKERFSLILESASTNQTSMYLCASKSVREGGRQYFGPGTRLTVT.

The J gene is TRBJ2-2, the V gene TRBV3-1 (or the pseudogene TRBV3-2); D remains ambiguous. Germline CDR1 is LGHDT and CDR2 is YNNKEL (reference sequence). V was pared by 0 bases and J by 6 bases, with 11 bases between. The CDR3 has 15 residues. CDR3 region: CASSQDLGTPGELFF. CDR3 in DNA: TGTGCCAGCAGCCAAGATCTTGGAACTCCCGGGGAGCTGTTTTTT.

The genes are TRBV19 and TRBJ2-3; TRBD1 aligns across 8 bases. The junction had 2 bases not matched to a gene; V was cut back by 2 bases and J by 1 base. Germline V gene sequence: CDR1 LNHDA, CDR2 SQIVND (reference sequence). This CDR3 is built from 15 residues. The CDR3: CASSIRQGRTDTQYF. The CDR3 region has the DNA TGTGCCAGTAGTATAAGACAGGGGCGCACAGATACGCAGTATTTT.

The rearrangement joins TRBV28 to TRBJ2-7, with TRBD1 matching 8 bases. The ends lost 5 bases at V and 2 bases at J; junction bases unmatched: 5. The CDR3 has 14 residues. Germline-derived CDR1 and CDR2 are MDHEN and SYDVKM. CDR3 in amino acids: CASSLTGGPYEQYF. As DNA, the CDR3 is TGTGCCAGCAGTCTTACAGGGGGACCCTACGAGCAGTACTTC.

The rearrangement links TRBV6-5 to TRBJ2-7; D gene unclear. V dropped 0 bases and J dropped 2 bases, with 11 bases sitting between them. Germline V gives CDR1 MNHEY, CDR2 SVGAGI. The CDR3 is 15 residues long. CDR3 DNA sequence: TGTGCCAGCAGTTACTCTGGTATGTGGGCCTACGAGCAGTACTTC. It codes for CASSYSGMWAYEQYF.

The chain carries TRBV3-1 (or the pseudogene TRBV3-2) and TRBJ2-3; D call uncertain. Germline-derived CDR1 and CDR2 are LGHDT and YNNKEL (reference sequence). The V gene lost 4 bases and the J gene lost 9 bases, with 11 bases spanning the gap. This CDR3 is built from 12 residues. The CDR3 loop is CASSLSGPTQYF. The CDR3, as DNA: TGTGCCAGCAGCCTATCAGGTCCCACGCAGTATTTT.

The CDR3 is CAISPGPGEKLFF. The CDR3 region has the DNA TGTGCCATCAGCCCGGGCCCAGGCGAAAAACTGTTTTTT. The chain is built from TRBV10-3 and TRBJ1-4, with D unclear. The CDR3 extends over 13 amino acids. V gave up 6 bases and J gave up 8 bases, with 13 bases separating them. Germline loops: CDR1 ENHRY, CDR2 SYGVKD.

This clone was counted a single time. The CDR3 region is CASLGYPPYEQYF. CDR3 DNA sequence: TGTGCCAGTTTAGGGTACCCTCCCTACGAGCAGTACTTC. V gene TRBV11-2 combines with J gene TRBJ2-7; D call uncertain. Germline V gives CDR1 SGHAT, CDR2 FQNNGV. V lost 9 bases to trimming and J lost 2 bases, with 14 bases between them. This CDR3 is built from 13 residues.

The CDR3 sequence is CASSPGQGYGNQPQHF. The DNA for the CDR3 is TGTGCCAGCAGCCCCGGACAGGGGTATGGCAATCAGCCCCAGCATTTT. This chain joins TRBV5-8 and TRBJ1-5; 9 nucleotides line up with TRBD1. Germline V gene data show CDR1 as SGHTS and CDR2 as YDEGEE. The V gene end was trimmed by 4 bases and the J gene end by 2 bases; junction bases not matched to a gene: 7. This CDR3 comprises 16 residues. Complete variable domain (other parts from reference TRBV5-8 and TRBJ1-5): EAGVTQSPTHLIKTRGQQATLRCSPISGHTSVYWYQQALGLGLQFLLWYDEGEERNRGNFPPRFSGRQFPNYSSELNVNALELEDSALYLCASSPGQGYGNQPQHFGDGTRLSIL.

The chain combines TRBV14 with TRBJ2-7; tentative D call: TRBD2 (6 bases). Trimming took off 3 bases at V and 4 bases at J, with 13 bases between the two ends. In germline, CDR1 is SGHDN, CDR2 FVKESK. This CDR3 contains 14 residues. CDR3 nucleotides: TGTGCCAGCAGCCAGGCGGGGCCAAATTACGAGCAGTACTTC. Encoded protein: CASSQAGPNYEQYF. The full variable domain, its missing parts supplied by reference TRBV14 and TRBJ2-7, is EAGVTQFPSHSVIEKGQTVTLRCDPISGHDNLYWYRRVMGKEIKFLLHFVKESKQDESGMPNNRFLAERTGGTYSTLKVQPAELEDSGVYFCASSQAGPNYEQYFGPGTRLTVT.

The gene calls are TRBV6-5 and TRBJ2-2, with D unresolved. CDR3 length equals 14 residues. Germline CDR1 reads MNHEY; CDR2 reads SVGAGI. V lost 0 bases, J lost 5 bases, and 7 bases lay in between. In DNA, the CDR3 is TGTGCCAGCAGTTACTCCGGTAGGACCGGGGAGCTGTTTTTT. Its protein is CASSYSGRTGELFF.